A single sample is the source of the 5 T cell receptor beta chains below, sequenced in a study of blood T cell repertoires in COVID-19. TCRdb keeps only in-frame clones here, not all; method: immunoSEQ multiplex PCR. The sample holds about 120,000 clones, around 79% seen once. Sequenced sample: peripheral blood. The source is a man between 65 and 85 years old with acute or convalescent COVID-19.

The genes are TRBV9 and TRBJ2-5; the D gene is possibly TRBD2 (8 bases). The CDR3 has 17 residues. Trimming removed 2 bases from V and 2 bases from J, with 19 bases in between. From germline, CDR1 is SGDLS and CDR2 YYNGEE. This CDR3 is CASSVSGTVGGQETQYF. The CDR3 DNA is TGTGCCAGCAGCGTTAGCGGGACAGTAGGAGGTCAAGAGACCCAGTACTTC. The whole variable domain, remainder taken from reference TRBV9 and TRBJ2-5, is DSGVTQTPKHLITATGQRVTLRCSPRSGDLSVYWYQQSLDQGLQFLIQYYNGEERAKGNILERFSAQQFPDLHSELNLSSLELGDSALYFCASSVSGTVGGQETQYFGPGTRLLVL.

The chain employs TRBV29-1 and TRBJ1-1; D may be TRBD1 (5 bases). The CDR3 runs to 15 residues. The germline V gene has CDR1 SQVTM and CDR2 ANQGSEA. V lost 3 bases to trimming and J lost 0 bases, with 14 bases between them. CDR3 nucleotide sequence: TGCAGCGTTGATGTGGCAGGGCTAATGAACACTGAAGCTTTCTTT. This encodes CSVDVAGLMNTEAFF.

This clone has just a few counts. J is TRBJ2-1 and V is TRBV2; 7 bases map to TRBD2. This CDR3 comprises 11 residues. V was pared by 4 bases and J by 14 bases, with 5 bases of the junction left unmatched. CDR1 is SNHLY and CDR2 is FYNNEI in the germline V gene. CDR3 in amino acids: CASSGLAQEFF. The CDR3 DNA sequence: TGTGCCAGCAGTGGACTAGCTCAGGAGTTCTTC.

In DNA, the CDR3 is TGTGCCAGCAGCTTGATCGGGGGTAACACTGAAGCTTTCTTT. Translation gives CASSLIGGNTEAFF. This chain connects TRBV5-4 to TRBJ1-1; TRBD1 might be the D (5 bases). CDR3 length: 14 amino acids. Per germline, CDR1 SGHNT and CDR2 YYREEE (reference sequence). Trimming removed 1 base from V and 2 bases from J, with 9 bases in between.

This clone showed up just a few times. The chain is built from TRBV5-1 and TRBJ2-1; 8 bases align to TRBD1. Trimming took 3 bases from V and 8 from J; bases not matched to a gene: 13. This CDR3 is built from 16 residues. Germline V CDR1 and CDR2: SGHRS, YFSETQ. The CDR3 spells CASSSRGRQGLDEQFF. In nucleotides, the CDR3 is TGCGCCAGCAGCTCCCGAGGGCGACAGGGGCTCGATGAGCAGTTCTTC.